This is a list of T cell receptor beta chains from one sample in a study of T cell repertoires in cytomegalovirus infection. What these receptors recognize is not known. A single record per CDR3 protein comes from TCRdb applying MiXCR to the reads. The sample lists some 590,000 distinct CDR3 sequences; about 40% were seen once. The sample consisted of cultured PBMCs, taken from culture after CMV antigen stimulation. Receptor source: a human donor in good health (CMV status not recorded). Some clones in this sample may be carry-over from other donors' samples. CDR3s include the opening cysteine and the closing phenylalanine or tryptophan. Fields, in order: clone size, D gene, V gene, J gene, CDR3 DNA, CDR3 protein. A D gene is named only where the DNA matches it firmly. The size entry is marked missing in some rows and otherwise reads once, few, many or a size class.

once,TRBD2,TRBV10-3,TRBJ2-3,TGTGCCACCAGACTAGCGGGACAGAGCACAGATACGCAGTATTTT,CATRLAGQSTDTQYF
few,TRBD2,TRBV7-7,TRBJ2-1,TGTGCCAACGGTCCGGGACTACCAAGTAGTAAGCAGTTCTTC,CANGPGLPSSKQFF
.,.,TRBV6-5,TRBJ2-7,TGTGCCAGCAGTAGGGGGACGGAAACCTACGAGCAGTACTTC,CASSRGTETYEQYF
.,.,TRBV28,TRBJ2-7,TGTGCCAGCAGTGGGCCTGGGGGGAATAACTACGAGCAGTACTTC,CASSGPGGNNYEQYF
.,.,TRBV29-1,TRBJ1-1,TGCAGCGCACAGGGCCAGCAGAACACTGAAGCTTTCTTT,CSAQGQQNTEAFF
.,TRBD2,TRBV7-6,TRBJ2-5,TGTGCCAGCAGCGCCTCCGGGACTAGCGGGGCGAGAACCCAGTACTTC,CASSASGTSGARTQYF
few,.,TRBV6-2/TRBV6-3,TRBJ2-5,TGTGCCAGCAGTTACGATGTTGAAGGAAAAGAGACCCAGTACTTC,CASSYDVEGKETQYF
few,.,TRBV15,TRBJ2-5,TGTGCCACCAGCCCCCTTTCCTGGGGGGTACGAGAGACCCAGTACTTC,CATSPLSWGVRETQYF
few,.,TRBV12-3/TRBV12-4,TRBJ1-5,TGTGCCAGCAGGGAACAGGGCTTTGAACCCCAGCATTTT,CASREQGFEPQHF
.,.,TRBV11-2,TRBJ2-7,TGTGCCAGCAGCTTACTTTCCGGGCGATCCTACGAGCAGTACTTC,CASSLLSGRSYEQYF
few,.,TRBV6-1,TRBJ1-1,TGTGCCAGCAGCCCTATGGAGAGGGGCGGAACTGAAGCTTTCTTT,CASSPMERGGTEAFF
once,.,TRBV7-6,TRBJ2-6,TGTGCCAGCAGCTTAATAGGAGGGGCTGGGGCCAACGTCCTGACTTTC,CASSLIGGAGANVLTF
.,.,TRBV14,TRBJ2-7,TGTGCCAGCAGCCGCTCCGGGACGGTACCCTACGAGCAGTACTTC,CASSRSGTVPYEQYF
few,.,TRBV28,TRBJ1-1,TGTGCCAGCAGTTACCCAGCGCATGGCCAAGGGACTGAAGCTTTCTTT,CASSYPAHGQGTEAFF
.,.,TRBV18,TRBJ2-7,TGTGCCAGCTCACCACGAGGGGATTACTACGAGCAGTACTTC,CASSPRGDYYEQYF
.,.,TRBV2,TRBJ2-1,TGTGCCAGCAGCGCGTACTTCCCCGGGACTGGTGGGCGTGAGCAGTTCTTC,CASSAYFPGTGGREQFF
.,.,TRBV7-6,TRBJ1-6,TGTGCCAGCAGCCCGGGATTCCTTAATTCACCCCTCCACTTT,CASSPGFLNSPLHF
.,.,TRBV7-9,TRBJ2-1,TGTGCCAGCAGCATCCGCGGGGCCTACAATGAGCAGTTCTTC,CASSIRGAYNEQFF
.,TRBD1,TRBV28,TRBJ1-2,TGTGCCAGCAGCCCAAGGGGACAGGGGAAGGTTGGCTACACCTTC,CASSPRGQGKVGYTF
.,.,TRBV7-2,TRBJ2-7,TGTGCCAGCAGCTTATATACGGACACCTCCTACGAGCAGTACTTC,CASSLYTDTSYEQYF